The sequence of this TCR beta chain was determined in a study of cytomegalovirus exposure and HLA in healthy donors. Study overall: The study placed about four fifths of its 398 genotyped donors in the Caucasian-associated ancestry cluster.

60 Vbeta and 13 Jbeta primers were used in PCR. Libraries were prepared by immunoSEQ multiplex PCR; TCRdb keeps only in-frame clonotypes and omits some of them. Seen here are about 170,000 clones, roughly 80% observed once, and the top ten hold roughly 0.75%. Notes on this clone: Its antigen remains unidentified.

The CDR3 contains 16 residues. Trimming took 6 bases from V and 3 from J; bases not matched to a gene: 8. Germline V gene data show CDR1 as MDHEN and CDR2 as SYDVKM. Findings and caveats of the study: Follow-up analysis later connected one missense variant in DCLRE1C with trimming of TCR beta V- and J-genes.

The gene calls are TRBV28 and TRBJ1-3; TRBD1 matches 10 bases. Material for sequencing was PBMCs. The clonotype was recovered from a woman under 30 in good health and CMV-seronegative. The CDR3 here is CASSAPTGGFGNTIYF. CDR3 coding DNA: TGTGCCAGCAGCGCCCCGACAGGGGGCTTTGGAAACACCATATATTTT.